This T cell receptor beta chain was documented in a study of PD-1 blockade in classical Hodgkin lymphoma. Study outcomes and limitations: Significant TCR diversity gains by C4D1 occurred in CD4+ but not CD8+ cells.

About this clone itself: Its target is unknown.

In germline, CDR1 is LGHNT, CDR2 FRNRAP. The junction had 2 bases not matched to a gene; V was cut back by 3 bases and J by 4 bases. This CDR3 has 14 amino acids. Relapse was seen in all patients after autologous stem cell transplantation, and brentuximab vedotin exposure was variable. The table came from immunoSEQ multiplex PCR; TCRdb's copy has only in-frame clones and leaves some out. The repertoire holds about 110,000 clones, with 89% as singletons. This specimen consisted of peripheral blood mononuclear cells (PBMCs), obtained before the second cycle of nivolumab. The chain links TRBV12-5 to TRBJ2-5; 10 bases are shared with TRBD2. This sequence originates from a human donor with classical Hodgkin lymphoma. The CDR3 DNA reads TGTGCTAGTGGTTTTCCTAGCGGGAGAGAGACCCAGTACTTC. The encoded protein is CASGFPSGRETQYF.